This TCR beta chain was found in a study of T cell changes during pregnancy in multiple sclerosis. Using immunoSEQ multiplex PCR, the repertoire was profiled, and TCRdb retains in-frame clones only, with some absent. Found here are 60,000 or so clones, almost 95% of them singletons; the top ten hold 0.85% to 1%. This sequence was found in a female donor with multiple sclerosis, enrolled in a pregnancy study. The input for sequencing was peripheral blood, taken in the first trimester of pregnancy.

CDR3 amino acids: CASPERALQETQYF. For the CDR3, the DNA is TGTGCCAGCCCTGAGCGGGCCTTACAAGAGACCCAGTACTTC. The chain combines TRBV25-1 with TRBJ2-5; weak D call: TRBD2 (6 bases). This CDR3 comprises 14 residues. Germline assignment: CDR1 MGHDK and CDR2 SYGVNS. Between the trimmed V and J ends, which lost 8 bases and 2 bases, there was a span of 15 bases. The whole variable domain, filled in from reference TRBV25-1 and TRBJ2-5, reads EADIYQTPRYLVIGTGKKITLECSQTMGHDKMYWYQQDPGMELHLIHYSYGVNSTEKGDLSSESTVSRIRTEHFPLTLESARPSHTSQYLCASPERALQETQYFGPGTRLLVL.